This T cell receptor (beta chain) is from a study of T cells in Graves' hyperthyroidism and ophthalmopathy. Study context: Peripheral blood specimens were obtained at initial diagnosis, prior to any treatment.

Trimming removed 1 base at V and 2 bases at J, with 14 bases between. This CDR3 contains 16 residues. CDR1 and CDR2 (germline): SGHDT, YYEEEE. This clonotype was seen a handful of times. Its antigen remains unknown. The study, taken as a whole, reports: The model made its ophthalmopathy prediction, and onset followed a median about 6.8 months later.

RNA transcripts provided the source from which TCR beta CDR3 regions were amplified. The HTBI primer set drove a first-round RT-PCR of the TCR CDR3. TCRdb re-called the multiplex PCR reads with MiXCR, one entry per CDR3 protein. Among hundreds of thousands of distinct CDR3 sequences, 14% were seen once, and the ten largest hold approximately 13%. This chain connects TRBV5-6 to TRBJ2-3; perhaps TRBD1 as D (6 bases). This clonotype was sampled from a woman between 45 and 65 years old with Graves' ophthalmopathy. Material: blood. The CDR3 nucleotides read TGTGCCAGCAGCTTGAGCCGGGACATCATCACAGATACGCAGTATTTT. Translated, it gives CASSLSRDIITDTQYF.